These 27 T cell receptor beta chains share one sample of origin, sequenced in a study of OX40 agonist ivuxolimab in advanced cancers. Clones were sequenced by immunoSEQ multiplex PCR, and TCRdb holds only the in-frame ones, with some missing. The sample yields about 13,000 clones, over 70% seen once. Source: CD4+ or CD8+ T cells sorted from blood, taken in a trial of the OX40 agonist ivuxolimab. Every receptor here comes from an adult with an advanced solid tumor such as melanoma, head and neck, liver or kidney cancer.

This clone was counted only a few times. The chain couples TRBV30 to TRBJ1-1; D unresolved. V was pared by 0 bases and J by 5 bases, with 10 bases between. CDR3 length: 13 residues. In germline, CDR1 is GTSNPN, CDR2 SVGIG (reference sequence). Here the CDR3 reads CAWSVSSGTEAFF. CDR3 nucleotides: TGTGCCTGGAGTGTATCCTCCGGAACTGAAGCTTTCTTT.

The chain uses TRBV7-9 and TRBJ2-1; a weak D match, TRBD2 (5 bases). Trimming left V 7 bases short and J 0 bases short, with 22 bases between. CDR1 SEHNR and CDR2 FQNEAQ come from the germline V gene (reference sequence). The CDR3 loop spans 18 amino acids. The CDR3 region is CASNSGNLNPSSYNEQFF. CDR3 nucleotide sequence: TGTGCCAGCAACTCCGGGAACTTAAATCCGAGCTCCTACAATGAGCAGTTCTTC.

This chain uses TRBV27 with TRBJ2-5; possibly TRBD2 for D (5 bases). Trimming took off 4 bases at V and 4 bases at J, with 16 bases between the two ends. The CDR3 has 15 amino acids. Germline V CDR1 and CDR2: MNHEY, SMNVEV (reference sequence). Here the CDR3 reads CASSSGLAGLETQYF. The CDR3 bases are TGTGCCAGCAGTTCTGGGCTAGCAGGACTAGAGACCCAGTACTTC.

CDR3 bases: TGTGCCAGCAGCTTAGGACAGGGGCGCACAGATACGCAGTATTTT. This gives the protein CASSLGQGRTDTQYF. This chain connects TRBV7-9 to TRBJ2-3, with 8 bases matching TRBD1. V lost 1 base and J lost 1; bases outside the gene matches: 1. Germline CDR1 and CDR2: SEHNR and FQNEAQ (reference sequence). CDR3 length equals 15 residues.

This clone was counted once. The chain links TRBV5-6 to TRBJ1-2; TRBD1 is a possible D gene (6 bases). The CDR3 loop spans 13 amino acids. The V end lost 2 bases, the J end lost 8 bases, and 13 bases lay between the germline ends. CDR1 is SGHDT and CDR2 is YYEEEE in the germline V gene. The DNA for the CDR3 is TGTGCCAGCAGCTTACAGGGCCCCCCGGGCTACACCTTC. Encoded protein: CASSLQGPPGYTF. Full variable domain (rest looked up from reference TRBV5-6 and TRBJ1-2): DAGVTQSPTHLIKTRGQQVTLRCSPKSGHDTVSWYQQALGQGPQFIFQYYEEEERQRGNFPDRFSGHQFPNYSSELNVNALLLGDSALYLCASSLQGPPGYTFGSGTRLTVV.

The CDR3: CATSRAGGRNGNNYEQYF. CDR3 nucleotide sequence: TGTGCCACCAGCAGAGCGGGAGGAAGGAACGGCAACAACTACGAGCAGTACTTC. The genes are TRBV15 and TRBJ2-7, with TRBD2 identical over 7 bases. The CDR3 spans 18 residues. The V gene end was trimmed by 1 base and the J gene end by 3 bases; junction bases not matched to a gene: 15. Germline CDR1 LNHNV, CDR2 YYDKDF (reference sequence). Filled out from reference TRBV15 and TRBJ2-7, the complete variable domain reads DAMVIQNPRYQVTQFGKPVTLSCSQTLNHNVMYWYQQKSSQAPKLLFHYYDKDFNNEADTPDNFQSRRPNTSFCFLDIRSPGLGDTAMYLCATSRAGGRNGNNYEQYFGPGTRLTVT.

The V gene is TRBV7-2, the J gene TRBJ2-2, with TRBD2 as a possible D gene (6 bases). The CDR3 runs to 15 residues. CDR1 SGHTA and CDR2 FQGNSA come from the germline V gene. V was trimmed by 1 base and J by 4 bases, leaving 10 bases between them. The CDR3 DNA sequence: TGTGCCAGCAGCTTAGTTCCGGGACTCACCGGGGAGCTGTTTTTT. It translates to CASSLVPGLTGELFF.

The chain carries TRBV10-3 and TRBJ2-5; a possible D gene is TRBD1 (5 bases). The CDR3 is 16 amino acids. The germline CDR1 and CDR2 sequences are ENHRY and SYGVKD. V lost 0 bases, J lost 2 bases, and 13 bases lay in between. The DNA of the CDR3 is TGTGCCATCAGTGAGTCTTGGCAGGGCCAACAAGAGACCCAGTACTTC. It encodes CAISESWQGQQETQYF.

The J gene is TRBJ1-1, the V gene TRBV6-6; D remains unclear. The CDR3 loop spans 16 amino acids. Germline V gene data show CDR1 as MNHNY and CDR2 as SVGAGI (reference sequence). The V gene lost 0 bases and the J gene lost 4 bases, with 15 bases spanning the gap. CDR3 amino acids: CASSYSISGSVTEAFF. In nucleotides, the CDR3 is TGTGCCAGCAGTTACTCGATTTCTGGGTCGGTCACTGAAGCTTTCTTT.

This chain links TRBV2 with TRBJ2-7; TRBD1 matches at 8 bases. Germline-derived CDR1 and CDR2 are SNHLY and FYNNEI. J lost 3 bases, V lost 1 base, and 11 bases had no gene match. The CDR3 is made up of 17 amino acids. The CDR3 DNA follows: TGTGCCAGCAGTGAAGAAGAGGAGTGGACAGGGATCTACGAGCAGTACTTC. It encodes CASSEEEEWTGIYEQYF.

This chain uses TRBV7-9 with TRBJ2-3; possibly TRBD2 for D (6 bases). Trimming shortened V by 3 bases and J by 4 bases, and 11 bases separated the two germline ends. The CDR3 sequence is 14 residues long. Germline loops: CDR1 SEHNR, CDR2 FQNEAQ (reference sequence). In DNA, the CDR3 is TGTGCCAGCAGCTTGGTGCGGGAAGCAGATACGCAGTATTTT. The encoded protein is CASSLVREADTQYF.

The chain joins TRBV4-1 to TRBJ2-7; TRBD1 is a possible D gene (6 bases). CDR1 MGHRA and CDR2 YSYEKL come from the germline V gene. The CDR3 contains 16 residues. Trimming pared 0 bases from V and 0 bases from J, leaving 12 bases between. DNA for the CDR3: TGCGCCAGCAGCCAAGATCGTAACAGGGTCTCCTACGAGCAGTACTTC. As protein: CASSQDRNRVSYEQYF.

The chain recombines TRBV6-1 with TRBJ2-1; 8 nucleotides align to TRBD2. Losses at the gene ends were 3 bases for V and 2 bases for J; bases not matched to a gene: 6. The CDR3 is made up of 16 amino acids. Germline values: CDR1 MNHNS, CDR2 SASEGT. CDR3 nucleotide sequence: TGTGCCAGCAGTGACGGGGGGGCCACGCCCTACAATGAGCAGTTCTTC. It yields the protein CASSDGGATPYNEQFF.

A few counts support this clone. J is TRBJ1-5 and V is TRBV2; 10 positions agree with TRBD1. This CDR3 is built from 16 residues. Germline lookup yields CDR1 SNHLY and CDR2 FYNNEI. V dropped 3 bases and J dropped 7; count of bases not matched to a gene: 9. CDR3: CASSETGGGWGQPQHF. CDR3 coding DNA: TGTGCCAGCAGTGAGACAGGGGGCGGATGGGGACAGCCCCAGCATTTT.

The chain is built from TRBV5-1 and TRBJ1-5; D possibly corresponds to TRBD1 (6 bases). Germline V gives CDR1 SGHRS, CDR2 YFSETQ. This CDR3 has 14 residues. V was shortened by 0 bases and J by 5 bases, with 9 bases between the two germline ends. The DNA of the CDR3 is TGCGCCAGCAGCTTGGCGCCAGGGGATCAGCCCCAGCATTTT. It is translated as CASSLAPGDQPQHF.

The chain links TRBV14 to TRBJ2-4, with unresolved D. Looked up from germline, CDR1 is SGHDN and CDR2 is FVKESK. V lost 0 bases to trimming and J lost 0 bases, with 12 bases between them. CDR3 length equals 17 residues. CDR3 loop: CASSQDVGIGAKNIQYF. CDR3 coding DNA: TGTGCCAGCAGCCAAGATGTAGGGATAGGAGCCAAAAACATTCAGTACTTC.

This clone appeared once. This chain connects TRBV19 to TRBJ2-7; 11 bases fit TRBD2. V shed 6 bases, J shed 5 bases, and the junction held 6 bases outside the gene matches. The germline gives CDR1 LNHDA, CDR2 SQIVND (reference sequence). The CDR3 has 14 residues. This CDR3 is CASSTSGSFHEQYF. In DNA form, the CDR3 reads TGTGCCAGTAGCACTAGCGGGAGTTTCCACGAGCAGTACTTC. Complete variable domain (other parts from reference TRBV19 and TRBJ2-7): DGGITQSPKYLFRKEGQNVTLSCEQNLNHDAMYWYRQDPGQGLRLIYYSQIVNDFQKGDIAEGYSVSREKKESFPLTVTSAQKNPTAFYLCASSTSGSFHEQYFGPGTRLTVT.

This clone came up once. This rearrangement joins TRBV2 to TRBJ2-1, with D unresolved. Between the trimmed V and J ends, which lost 6 bases and 4 bases, there was a span of 10 bases. There are 13 residues in the CDR3. Germline V gives CDR1 SNHLY, CDR2 FYNNEI. The CDR3 protein is CASRKVQYNEQFF. Written as DNA, the CDR3 is TGTGCCAGCAGGAAGGTACAGTACAATGAGCAGTTCTTC.

The rearrangement uses TRBV29-1 and TRBJ1-5; no definite D call. The CDR3 spans 11 residues. Per germline, CDR1 SQVTM and CDR2 ANQGSEA. V lost 2 bases, J lost 12 bases, and 11 bases lay in between. For the CDR3, the DNA is TGCAGCGTTGAAATAGGGAGGGTCCAGCATTTT. Its protein is CSVEIGRVQHF.

This chain uses TRBV7-2 with TRBJ2-7; TRBD2 aligns across 8 bases. The trim removed 5 bases at V and 1 base at J, leaving 7 bases unmatched. Per the germline V gene, CDR1 is SGHTA and CDR2 is FQGNSA. The CDR3 sequence is 15 residues long. The CDR3, as DNA: TGTGCCAGCAGCGTATTTGGCGGGAGGTCCTACGAGCAGTACTTC. Amino acid sequence: CASSVFGGRSYEQYF.

This clone showed up just a few times. The chain joins TRBV6-4 to TRBJ2-1; tentative D call: TRBD1 (6 bases). The CDR3 consists of 15 residues. Germline V gives CDR1 MRHNA, CDR2 SNTAGT. Trimming stripped 4 bases from V and 4 bases from J, with 14 bases between. The CDR3 sequence is CASSVGAGEYNEQFF. The CDR3 DNA reads TGTGCCAGCAGTGTTGGAGCAGGGGAGTACAATGAGCAGTTCTTC.

This clone was seen a single time. V and J are TRBV9 and TRBJ2-7; the D gene is possibly TRBD1 (6 bases). Trimming pared 4 bases from V and 2 bases from J, leaving 13 bases between. The CDR3 length is 14 residues. Per germline, CDR1 SGDLS and CDR2 YYNGEE. The CDR3 is CASSPTGLAYEQYF. The CDR3 DNA reads TGTGCCAGCAGCCCTACAGGGTTAGCCTACGAGCAGTACTTC.

The chain links TRBV2 to TRBJ1-1; perhaps TRBD1 as D (5 bases). CDR1 is SNHLY, CDR2 FYNNEI, per germline. Trimming stripped 3 bases from V and 5 bases from J, with 13 bases between. This CDR3 comprises 14 residues. CDR3 protein: CASSESRVGTEAFF. The CDR3 nucleotides are TGTGCCAGCAGTGAGTCCAGGGTTGGTACTGAAGCTTTCTTT.

This rearrangement joins TRBV27 to TRBJ2-7; 13 bases align to TRBD2. Losses at the gene ends were 2 bases for V and 7 bases for J; bases not matched to a gene: 2. The CDR3 loop spans 14 amino acids. Germline-derived CDR1 and CDR2 are MNHEY and SMNVEV (reference sequence). Here the CDR3 reads CASSLGTSGIEQYF. The CDR3 bases are TGTGCCAGCAGTTTAGGGACTAGCGGGATAGAGCAGTACTTC.

The chain combines TRBV5-5 with TRBJ2-3; D unclear. Germline CDR1 and CDR2: SGHKS and YYEKEE (reference sequence). Trimming left V 4 bases short and J 4 bases short, with 13 bases between. The CDR3 length is 14 residues. CDR3 residues: CASSPLRRADTQYF. CDR3 in DNA: TGTGCCAGCAGCCCCCTCCGCCGCGCAGATACGCAGTATTTT.

The V and J genes are TRBV19 and TRBJ2-3; D tentatively reads TRBD1 or TRBD2 (5 bases each). Deletions cut 3 bases from V and 6 bases from J, with 7 bases between. This CDR3 comprises 12 residues. Germline loops: CDR1 LNHDA, CDR2 SQIVND (reference sequence). CDR3 in amino acids: CASSIWGDTQYF. Here the CDR3 DNA reads TGTGCCAGTAGTATTTGGGGGGATACGCAGTATTTT.

The rearrangement uses TRBV10-1 and TRBJ1-2, with D possibly being TRBD1 (5 bases). Germline assignment: CDR1 WNHNN and CDR2 SYGVQD (reference sequence). This CDR3 is built from 12 residues. V was clipped by 3 bases and J by 8 bases, with 10 bases between them. CDR3 loop: CASSDGGEGYTF. Here the CDR3 DNA reads TGCGCCAGCAGTGATGGGGGGGAGGGCTACACCTTC.